The 25 T cell receptor beta chains below come from one sample, sequenced in a study of blood T cell repertoires in COVID-19. Sequencing was performed with immunoSEQ multiplex PCR; in TCRdb, only in-frame clones are kept and a portion is missing. This table holds around 250,000 clones, 89% found once. The sequenced material came from peripheral blood. All receptors derive from a woman aged 40 to 50 who had recovered from COVID-19.

The V call is TRBV14, the J call TRBJ2-3, with TRBD1 identical over 9 bases. Germline V gene lookup returns CDR1 SGHDN and CDR2 FVKESK. The trim removed 4 bases at V and 4 bases at J, leaving 21 bases unmatched. This CDR3 is 20 amino acids long. As DNA, the CDR3 is TGTGCCAGCAGCCTGGGGTATCCGATATGGGACAGGGAAGAATCAGATACGCAGTATTTT. Residues: CASSLGYPIWDREESDTQYF.

This clone was seen a handful of times. The V call is TRBV7-9, the J call TRBJ1-2; possibly TRBD1 for D (6 bases). CDR1 is SEHNR, CDR2 FQNEAQ, per germline (reference sequence). V dropped 2 bases and J dropped 10 bases, with 20 bases sitting between them. The CDR3 is 15 residues long. The CDR3 DNA follows: TGTGCCAGCAGCTTAAAGGGAGCAGGGGTCCCCAACTACACCTTC. It codes for CASSLKGAGVPNYTF.

This rearrangement joins TRBV29-1 to TRBJ1-2; D call uncertain. The CDR3 extends over 14 amino acids. The V gene's germline CDR1 is SQVTM and CDR2 ANQGSEA. The V and J ends lost 1 base and 5 bases respectively, with 14 bases between them. CDR3: CSVEGQTERYGYTF. CDR3 bases: TGCAGCGTTGAAGGGCAGACCGAGCGATATGGCTACACCTTC.

CDR3 protein: CASSPRLAGGPWSYNEQFF. The CDR3 DNA reads TGTGCCAGCAGCCCGAGACTAGCGGGAGGGCCGTGGTCCTACAATGAGCAGTTCTTC. This sequence joins TRBV7-3 and TRBJ2-1; 14 bases line up with TRBD2. Germline V gene sequence: CDR1 SGHTA, CDR2 FQGTGA. The junction had 10 bases not matched to a gene; V was cut back by 5 bases and J by 1 base. This CDR3 is built from 19 residues.

The chain is built from TRBV12-5 and TRBJ1-5; D not certain. Germline values: CDR1 LGHNT, CDR2 FRNRAP. The CDR3 covers 11 residues. Trimming removed 5 bases at V and 7 bases at J, with 6 bases between. In DNA, the CDR3 is TGTGCTAGTGGTCTAGGACAGCCCCAGCATTTT. Residues: CASGLGQPQHF.

The chain joins TRBV11-3 to TRBJ2-5; tentatively, D is TRBD1 (6 bases). CDR3 length: 14 residues. Germline V gene data show CDR1 as SGHNT and CDR2 as YENEEA. The V and J ends lost 5 bases and 1 base respectively, with 11 bases between them. CDR3 sequence reads: CASSPGQTQETQYF. The CDR3 coding sequence is TGTGCCAGCAGCCCTGGACAGACCCAAGAGACCCAGTACTTC. The full variable domain, with the rest looked up from reference TRBV11-3 and TRBJ2-5, is EAGVVQSPRYKIIEKKQPVAFWCNPISGHNTLYWYLQNLGQGPELLIRYENEEAVDDSQLPKDRFSAERLKGVDSTLKIQPAELGDSAVYLCASSPGQTQETQYFGPGTRLLVL.

The rearrangement uses TRBV10-3 and TRBJ2-7; 8 nucleotides line up with TRBD2. The CDR3 contains 12 residues. J was trimmed by 6 bases and V by 7 bases; bases with no gene match: 5. The V gene's germline CDR1 is ENHRY and CDR2 SYGVKD. The CDR3 bases are TGTGCCATCAAAGCGGGAGAGGCCGAGCAGTACTTC. Translated: CAIKAGEAEQYF.

Here the CDR3 reads CASSEYPLGLAGAGNIQYF. In DNA form, the CDR3 reads TGTGCCAGCAGCGAATACCCCTTGGGACTAGCGGGAGCCGGGAACATTCAGTACTTC. The J gene is TRBJ2-4, the V gene TRBV6-1; TRBD2 matches at 14 bases. CDR1 is MNHNS and CDR2 is SASEGT in the germline V gene. The CDR3 totals 19 residues. V gave up 6 bases and J gave up 7 bases; unmatched junction bases: 17.

The gene calls are TRBV2 and TRBJ2-4; D unresolved. V was shortened by 9 bases and J by 0 bases, with 9 bases between the two germline ends. The CDR3 contains 13 residues. CDR1 SNHLY and CDR2 FYNNEI come from the germline V gene. The CDR3 nucleotides read TGTGCCAGTTGGTCACTAGCCAAAAACATTCAGTACTTC. This codes for CASWSLAKNIQYF. Full variable domain (rest looked up from reference TRBV2 and TRBJ2-4): EPEVTQTPSHQVTQMGQEVILRCVPISNHLYFYWYRQILGQKVEFLVSFYNNEISEKSEIFDDQFSVERPDGSNFTLKIRSTKLEDSAMYFCASWSLAKNIQYFGAGTRLSVL.

This sequence joins TRBV28 and TRBJ2-4; 7 bases are a match to TRBD2. Trimming removed 8 bases from V and 7 bases from J; junction bases left unmatched: 2. Looked up from germline, CDR1 is MDHEN and CDR2 is SYDVKM. The CDR3 runs to 11 residues. Here the CDR3 DNA reads TGTGCCAGCGGGAGGGGCAACATTCAGTACTTC. It yields the protein CASGRGNIQYF.

The table lists this clone with a count of one. This chain connects TRBV25-1 to TRBJ2-2, with 7 bases fitting TRBD1. CDR1 is MGHDK, CDR2 SYGVNS, per germline. The ends lost 2 bases at V and 1 base at J; junction bases unmatched: 4. CDR3 size: 16 residues. The CDR3, as DNA: TGTGCCAGCAGTGAAACGAGACAGGGGAACACCGGGGAGCTGTTTTTT. It specifies CASSETRQGNTGELFF.

The sample holds one count of this clone. The CDR3 protein is CASSHTGTGTEAFF. The CDR3, as DNA: TGTGCCAGCAGCCATACAGGGACGGGAACTGAAGCTTTCTTT. The chain combines TRBV3-1 (or the pseudogene TRBV3-2) with TRBJ1-1; D may be TRBD1 (6 bases). Germline CDR1 reads LGHDT; CDR2 reads YNNKEL (reference sequence). The CDR3 has 14 residues. Trimming took off 3 bases at V and 5 bases at J, with 13 bases between the two ends.

The V call is TRBV30, the J call TRBJ1-6; D is undetermined. The V end lost 1 base, the J end lost 3 bases, and 13 bases lay between the germline ends. There are 16 residues in the CDR3. Germline V gives CDR1 GTSNPN, CDR2 SVGIG (reference sequence). CDR3 nucleotides: TGTGCCTGGAGTGGGAGAGGAGGCAACTATAATTCACCCCTCCACTTT. Residues: CAWSGRGGNYNSPLHF.

In this sample, this clone turned up once. The J gene is TRBJ1-1, the V gene TRBV11-2; a possible D gene is TRBD1 (6 bases). Germline lookup yields CDR1 SGHAT and CDR2 FQNNGV. V was shortened by 5 bases and J by 4 bases, with 17 bases between the two germline ends. This CDR3 comprises 15 residues. This chain's CDR3 is CASSRDPGVGTEAFF. The CDR3 nucleotides are TGTGCCAGCAGCCGAGATCCAGGGGTTGGCACTGAAGCTTTCTTT.

This sequence joins TRBV4-1 and TRBJ2-5; weak D call: TRBD2 (5 bases). Germline V gene sequence: CDR1 MGHRA, CDR2 YSYEKL. Trimming removed 3 bases from V and 5 bases from J, with 19 bases in between. This CDR3 is built from 16 residues. The CDR3 nucleotides read TGCGCCAGCAGCCAGGGTCTGGGGAGTTCTGGCGAGACCCAGTACTTC. Residues: CASSQGLGSSGETQYF.

The chain is built from TRBV19 and TRBJ1-4; 11 positions agree with TRBD1. The trim removed 4 bases at V and 1 base at J, leaving 11 bases unmatched. Germline CDR1 and CDR2: LNHDA and SQIVND (reference sequence). The CDR3 runs to 19 residues. The CDR3 region is CASSTSGTGGFGTNEKLFF. CDR3 DNA sequence: TGTGCCAGTAGTACCTCCGGGACAGGGGGATTCGGAACTAATGAAAAACTGTTTTTT.

The chain joins TRBV14 to TRBJ2-2; 8 bases are a match to TRBD2. CDR1 and CDR2 from the germline V gene are SGHDN and FVKESK. After removal of 2 bases from V and 0 bases from J, the junction contained 5 bases not matched to a gene. CDR3 length: 17 amino acids. The CDR3 region has the DNA TGTGCCAGCAGCCAACTAGCGGGCCCCGCGAACACCGGGGAGCTGTTTTTT. This translates into CASSQLAGPANTGELFF.

This clone was detected once. The rearrangement links TRBV30 to TRBJ2-7, with D perhaps matching TRBD2 (5 bases). The germline V gene has CDR1 GTSNPN and CDR2 SVGIG (reference sequence). CDR3 length: 12 amino acids. V lost 3 bases and J lost 7, with 13 bases in between. CDR3: CAWSAGHVEQYF. The CDR3 DNA reads as TGTGCCTGGAGCGCGGGTCATGTAGAGCAGTACTTC.

This clone was seen once. The rearrangement links TRBV6-5 to TRBJ2-1; no definite D call. The germline gives CDR1 MNHEY, CDR2 SVGAGI. The CDR3 has 13 residues. V was shortened by 5 bases and J by 6 bases, with 11 bases between the two germline ends. The CDR3 DNA reads as TGTGCCAGCAGTCTAGGATTGGGCAATGAGCAGTTCTTC. This gives the protein CASSLGLGNEQFF.

The chain has TRBV30 and TRBJ2-3, with D hard to call. This CDR3 spans 15 amino acids. V was pared by 1 base and J by 6 bases, with 17 bases between. Germline CDR1 is GTSNPN and CDR2 is SVGIG (reference sequence). The CDR3 DNA reads TGTGCCTGGAGTGGTCCATCGGGTGCGCGTGATACGCAGTATTTT. This translates into CAWSGPSGARDTQYF.

This chain joins TRBV11-2 and TRBJ2-1; D perhaps matches TRBD2 (6 bases). Germline loops: CDR1 SGHAT, CDR2 FQNNGV. The V end lost 1 base, the J end lost 3 bases, and 10 bases lay between the germline ends. The CDR3 has 15 amino acids. The CDR3 loop is CASSLGEAGYNEQFF. CDR3 DNA sequence: TGTGCCAGCAGCTTAGGGGAGGCTGGCTACAATGAGCAGTTCTTC.

V and J are TRBV6-5 and TRBJ2-1; 10 bases align to TRBD2. V lost 6 bases and J lost 6; bases outside the gene matches: 2. Per germline, CDR1 MNHEY and CDR2 SVGAGI. The CDR3 runs 13 residues. The CDR3 here is CASRLAGRNEQFF. The DNA for the CDR3 is TGTGCCAGCAGACTAGCGGGACGCAATGAGCAGTTCTTC.

This sequence joins TRBV10-1 and TRBJ1-1; 7 bases fit TRBD1. Unmatched junction bases numbered 9, after V lost 9 bases and J lost 2 bases. The germline CDR1 and CDR2 sequences are WNHNN and SYGVQD (reference sequence). The CDR3 runs 14 residues. The CDR3 sequence is CARRPGQQNTEAFF. The CDR3 nucleotides are TGCGCCAGAAGACCGGGACAGCAAAACACTGAAGCTTTCTTT.

This chain connects TRBV14 to TRBJ2-7, with 7 bases identical to TRBD1. With 1 base clipped from V and 1 base from J, the junction kept 10 bases outside the gene matches. Germline V lookup: CDR1 SGHDN, CDR2 FVKESK. This CDR3 spans 17 amino acids. The CDR3 reads CASSQVFRTGASYEQYF. CDR3 nucleotide sequence: TGTGCCAGCAGCCAAGTTTTTAGGACAGGCGCGTCCTACGAGCAGTACTTC.

The rearrangement joins TRBV29-1 to TRBJ2-7, with D possibly matching TRBD1 (6 bases). Germline CDR1 SQVTM, CDR2 ANQGSEA. This CDR3 is built from 12 residues. V was shortened by 6 bases and J by 2 bases, with 11 bases between the two germline ends. The CDR3 loop is CSVATGPYEQYF. The CDR3 DNA reads as TGCAGCGTCGCCACAGGGCCCTACGAGCAGTACTTC.